These 24 T cell receptor beta chains originate from one sample sequenced in a study of T cell responses to AZD1222 COVID-19 vaccine. Profiling relied on immunoSEQ multiplex PCR, and the TCRdb table lists in-frame clones only, not all of them. This sample has under 150,000 clones, with roughly 91% found just once. Sequencing used peripheral blood, obtained on day 0 of AZD1222 vaccination. These receptors were obtained from an adult in good health.

This chain uses TRBV3-1 (or the pseudogene TRBV3-2) with TRBJ2-1; TRBD2 matches 9 bases. CDR1 and CDR2 (germline): LGHDT, YNNKEL (reference sequence). V gave up 4 bases and J gave up 4 bases; unmatched junction bases: 8. This CDR3 is 16 amino acids long. The CDR3, as DNA: TGTGCCAGCAGCCGAACAAGCGGGAGGAGATACAATGAGCAGTTCTTC. Protein sequence: CASSRTSGRRYNEQFF.

This rearrangement joins TRBV11-2 to TRBJ2-7; TRBD2 aligns across 11 bases. CDR3 length: 18 amino acids. The trim removed 1 base at V and 1 base at J, leaving 9 bases unmatched. Germline-derived CDR1 and CDR2 are SGHAT and FQNNGV. The CDR3 reads CASSLGGSGRALSYEQYF. In DNA form, the CDR3 reads TGTGCCAGCAGCTTAGGGGGTAGCGGGAGGGCTCTATCCTACGAGCAGTACTTC. The variable domain in full, completed from reference TRBV11-2 and TRBJ2-7, reads EAGVAQSPRYKIIEKRQSVAFWCNPISGHATLYWYQQILGQGPKLLIQFQNNGVVDDSQLPKDRFSAERLKGVDSTLKIQPAKLEDSAVYLCASSLGGSGRALSYEQYFGPGTRLTVT.

V is TRBV10-2 and J is TRBJ1-2; D is unresolved. CDR1 and CDR2 (germline): WSHSY, SAAADI. The length of the CDR3 is 13 residues. The ends were cut back, 10 bases at V and 0 bases at J, with 12 bases in the middle. CDR3 region: CATWVATNYGYTF. The CDR3 nucleotides read TGCGCCACCTGGGTCGCGACTAACTATGGCTACACCTTC.

V and J are TRBV29-1 and TRBJ1-2; possibly TRBD1 for D (6 bases). V shed 4 bases and J shed 2 bases, with 8 bases lying between them. CDR3 size: 12 residues. The V gene's germline CDR1 is SQVTM and CDR2 ANQGSEA. CDR3 DNA: TGCAGCGTTGGAGGGGGAAACTATGGCTACACCTTC. The encoded protein is CSVGGGNYGYTF. The entire variable domain, with the rest obtained from reference TRBV29-1 and TRBJ1-2, is as follows: SAVISQKPSRDICQRGTSLTIQCQVDSQVTMMFWYRQQPGQSLTLIATANQGSEATYESGFVIDKFPISRPNLTFSTLTVSNMSPEDSSIYLCSVGGGNYGYTFGSGTRLTVV.

J is TRBJ2-2 and V is TRBV6-2 or TRBV6-3, with D possibly called TRBD1 or TRBD2 (5 bases each). CDR3 length: 16 amino acids. Between the trimmed V and J ends, which lost 1 base and 3 bases, there was a span of 12 bases. CDR1 and CDR2 from the germline V gene are MNHEY and SVGEGT. CDR3 sequence: CASSYYGGRYTGELFF. CDR3 nucleotide sequence: TGTGCCAGCAGTTACTATGGGGGAAGGTACACCGGGGAGCTGTTTTTT.

This chain joins TRBV5-1 and TRBJ1-1, with 7 bases aligning to TRBD1. The CDR3 covers 15 residues. V dropped 4 bases and J dropped 6; count of bases not matched to a gene: 12. Germline V CDR1 and CDR2: SGHRS, YFSETQ. The CDR3 spells CASSPLTGPTSEAFF. DNA of the CDR3: TGCGCCAGCAGCCCGTTGACAGGGCCGACTTCTGAAGCTTTCTTT.

The chain couples TRBV11-2 to TRBJ2-7, with D perhaps TRBD1 (5 bases). Germline V lookup: CDR1 SGHAT, CDR2 FQNNGV. V lost 7 bases, J lost 3 bases, and 13 bases lay in between. CDR3 length: 13 amino acids. The CDR3 DNA sequence: TGTGCCAGCATGACAGAAGGGGACTACGAGCAGTACTTC. Translation: CASMTEGDYEQYF.

V gene TRBV11-3 combines with J gene TRBJ1-2, with TRBD1 as a possible D gene (5 bases). The V gene lost 7 bases and the J gene lost 7 bases, with 7 bases spanning the gap. This CDR3 contains 10 residues. Germline-derived CDR1 and CDR2 are SGHNT and YENEEA. The CDR3 DNA follows: TGTGCCAGCATCAGGGTTGGCTACACCTTC. Translating it yields CASIRVGYTF.

The chain has TRBV7-9 and TRBJ1-1; D not resolved. V was cut by 3 bases and J by 0 bases, with 8 bases left in between. Germline V CDR1 and CDR2: SEHNR, FQNEAQ (reference sequence). The CDR3 has 14 residues. The CDR3 is CASSLIIMNTEAFF. The CDR3 DNA is TGTGCCAGCAGCTTGATAATCATGAACACTGAAGCTTTCTTT.

The chain combines TRBV10-3 with TRBJ1-6; D not resolved. The CDR3 is made up of 14 amino acids. CDR1 is ENHRY and CDR2 is SYGVKD in the germline V gene. V was cut by 4 bases and J by 8 bases, with 12 bases left in between. DNA of the CDR3: TGTGCCATCAGTGTTAGGTTCGGGGATTCACCCCTCCACTTT. Translating gives CAISVRFGDSPLHF.

V and J are TRBV6-5 and TRBJ2-1; 9 bases are shared with TRBD1. This CDR3 has 15 amino acids. J gave up 1 base and V 6 bases, and 4 bases lay outside the gene matches. The germline V gene encodes CDR1 MNHEY and CDR2 SVGAGI. CDR3 region: CASRGQGLSYNEQFF. The CDR3 DNA is TGTGCCAGCAGGGGACAGGGCCTTTCCTACAATGAGCAGTTCTTC.

V gene TRBV19 combines with J gene TRBJ2-3; TRBD2 agrees at 13 bases. Trimming cost V 6 bases and J 1 base; bases outside gene matches: 13. The CDR3 spans 19 residues. Germline V gene data show CDR1 as LNHDA and CDR2 as SQIVND (reference sequence). CDR3 region: CASSGLAGVGDGGTDTQYF. In DNA, the CDR3 is TGTGCCAGTAGCGGACTAGCGGGAGTGGGGGATGGCGGCACAGATACGCAGTATTTT.

The chain couples TRBV10-1 to TRBJ1-5; unclear D gene. CDR3 length: 13 amino acids. Trimming took 4 bases from V and 5 from J, leaving 9 bases between them. Germline CDR1 and CDR2: WNHNN and SYGVQD (reference sequence). The CDR3 here is CASSAELYQPQHF. Here the CDR3 DNA reads TGCGCCAGCAGTGCTGAGCTGTATCAGCCCCAGCATTTT.

The V call is TRBV7-9, the J call TRBJ1-5; 8 bases are a match to TRBD1. The germline CDR1 and CDR2 sequences are SEHNR and FQNEAQ (reference sequence). The CDR3 spans 14 residues. The V gene end was trimmed by 5 bases and the J gene end by 3 bases; junction bases not matched to a gene: 3. The CDR3 region is CASSPDRVNQPQHF. The CDR3 nucleotides read TGTGCCAGCAGCCCGGACAGGGTCAATCAGCCCCAGCATTTT.

The chain links TRBV20-1 to TRBJ2-7; D gene ambiguous. V lost 3 bases to trimming and J lost 2 bases, with 8 bases between them. Germline V gene data show CDR1 as DFQATT and CDR2 as SNEGSKA (reference sequence). CDR3 length: 12 residues. The CDR3 reads CSASTPPYEQYF. The CDR3 DNA sequence: TGCAGTGCTAGTACTCCTCCCTACGAGCAGTACTTC.

The V call is TRBV5-1, the J call TRBJ2-2; 8 bases fit TRBD2. Germline lookup yields CDR1 SGHRS and CDR2 YFSETQ. The CDR3 has 15 residues. V shed 3 bases and J 5 bases; nucleotides not matched to a gene: 6. DNA for the CDR3: TGCGCCAGCAGCTCCGGGGGGGCAGGTACCGGGGAGCTGTTTTTT. Protein sequence: CASSSGGAGTGELFF.

The chain recombines TRBV3-1 (or the pseudogene TRBV3-2) with TRBJ2-7, with D perhaps matching TRBD1 (6 bases). This CDR3 is built from 14 residues. Germline V gene lookup returns CDR1 LGHDT and CDR2 YNNKEL (reference sequence). Deletions cut 0 bases from V and 1 base from J, with 7 bases between. The CDR3 here is CASSQDTGSYEQYF. CDR3 in DNA: TGTGCCAGCAGCCAAGATACAGGGTCCTACGAGCAGTACTTC.

The rearrangement uses TRBV5-5 and TRBJ2-7; D uncertain. V gave up 0 bases and J gave up 4 bases, with 14 bases separating them. This CDR3 has 15 residues. Germline values: CDR1 SGHKS, CDR2 YYEKEE (reference sequence). Here the CDR3 DNA reads TGTGCCAGCAGCTTGGCCGAAGGGCAAATTTACGAGCAGTACTTC. It specifies CASSLAEGQIYEQYF.

This chain joins TRBV7-2 and TRBJ2-7, with D unresolved. V dropped 3 bases and J dropped 0 bases, with 15 bases sitting between them. Germline V lookup: CDR1 SGHTA, CDR2 FQGNSA. There are 16 residues in the CDR3. Written as DNA, the CDR3 is TGTGCCAGCAGCTTCGGTAAGAGACCCAGCTCCTACGAGCAGTACTTC. This encodes CASSFGKRPSSYEQYF.

The chain uses TRBV9 and TRBJ2-7; D unclear. This CDR3 comprises 13 residues. V gave up 4 bases and J gave up 5 bases, with 13 bases separating them. Germline values: CDR1 SGDLS, CDR2 YYNGEE. CDR3 sequence reads: CASSPTPLHEQYF. CDR3 in DNA: TGTGCCAGCAGCCCTACGCCCCTTCACGAGCAGTACTTC.

This chain joins TRBV5-6 and TRBJ1-1, with D possibly matching TRBD1 (5 bases). V lost 6 bases to trimming and J lost 6 bases, with 15 bases between them. This CDR3 is built from 13 residues. The V gene's germline CDR1 is SGHDT and CDR2 YYEEEE. CDR3: CASTIGTEAEAFF. The CDR3 nucleotides read TGTGCCAGCACCATCGGGACGGAGGCTGAAGCTTTCTTT.

The gene calls are TRBV6-4 and TRBJ1-1; the match to TRBD1 covers 9 bases. This CDR3 has 14 amino acids. V shed 6 bases and J 2 bases; nucleotides not matched to a gene: 4. Per the germline V gene, CDR1 is MRHNA and CDR2 is SNTAGT. CDR3 in amino acids: CASRLTGGNTEAFF. CDR3 nucleotide sequence: TGTGCCAGCAGGCTGACAGGGGGTAACACTGAAGCTTTCTTT.

The chain recombines TRBV5-1 with TRBJ1-1; D is unresolved. In germline, CDR1 is SGHRS, CDR2 YFSETQ. V was shortened by 5 bases and J by 1 base, with 9 bases between the two germline ends. This CDR3 contains 13 residues. CDR3 region: CASRHTTNTEAFF. CDR3 DNA sequence: TGCGCCAGCAGACACACAACGAACACTGAAGCTTTCTTT.

V gene TRBV18 combines with J gene TRBJ2-1, with 9 bases lining up with TRBD1. The CDR3 totals 15 residues. Germline CDR1 and CDR2: KGHSH and LQKENI. With 3 bases clipped from V and 6 bases from J, the junction kept 6 bases outside the gene matches. In DNA form, the CDR3 reads TGTGCCAGCTCACCCCTTGGACAGGGGCGCAATGAGCAGTTCTTC. This encodes CASSPLGQGRNEQFF.